What follows are 15 T cell receptor beta chains derived from one specimen sequenced in a study of vaccination and CD4 T cells after COVID-19. Treatment reported: approximately 9-day PBMC culture with coronavirus spike peptide pools or control peptides (ViraFEST assay). No antigen has been identified for these receptors. Researchers used the Oncomine TCR Beta short-read assay to sequence DNA from cultured CD4+ T cells. TCRdb re-called the PCR reads through MiXCR, storing one row per CDR3 protein. Of around 15,000 distinct CDR3 sequences in the sample, about 50% were seen once. The sequenced sample was CD4+ T cells from blood, cultured in vitro, obtained before SARS-CoV-2 vaccination. The receptor set was obtained from a human donor who had recovered from COVID-19.

V and J are TRBV6-5 and TRBJ1-2; D is unresolved. CDR3 size: 12 residues. The V and J ends lost 2 bases and 8 bases respectively, with 9 bases between them. Germline assignment: CDR1 MNHEY and CDR2 SVGAGI. The CDR3 bases are TGTGCCAGCAGTTACGACCTCCGGGGCTACACCTTC. Encoded protein: CASSYDLRGYTF.

The table lists this clonotype with a few counts. The chain joins TRBV6-1 to TRBJ1-6; D remains ambiguous. There are 14 residues in the CDR3. Deletions cut 7 bases from V and 10 bases from J, with 17 bases between. Per germline, CDR1 MNHNS and CDR2 SASEGT. CDR3 amino acids: CASNRGRLDSPLHF. The DNA for the CDR3 is TGTGCCAGCAATCGGGGTAGACTTGACTCACCCCTCCACTTT.

The DNA for the CDR3 is TGCAGCGGTAGAATGACAGCGAACACTGAAGCTTTCTTT. Amino acids: CSGRMTANTEAFF. The rearrangement joins TRBV29-1 to TRBJ1-1, with D possibly TRBD1 on 5 matching bases. Germline V CDR1 and CDR2: SQVTM, ANQGSEA. Trimming stripped 7 bases from V and 1 base from J, with 13 bases between. This CDR3 is built from 13 residues.

CDR3: CASSEDRGAGTGELFF. The DNA of the CDR3 is TGTGCCAGCAGTGAAGACAGGGGAGCCGGCACCGGGGAGCTGTTTTTT. This chain joins TRBV2 and TRBJ2-2, with 7 bases matching TRBD1. Germline values: CDR1 SNHLY, CDR2 FYNNEI. V gave up 1 base and J gave up 4 bases; unmatched junction bases: 6. The CDR3 runs 16 residues. The entire variable domain, with the rest obtained from reference TRBV2 and TRBJ2-2, is as follows: EPEVTQTPSHQVTQMGQEVILRCVPISNHLYFYWYRQILGQKVEFLVSFYNNEISEKSEIFDDQFSVERPDGSNFTLKIRSTKLEDSAMYFCASSEDRGAGTGELFFGEGSRLTVL.

This clonotype has a handful of counts. This chain links TRBV7-9 with TRBJ2-2, with a tentative D call TRBD1 (6 bases). CDR1 is SEHNR and CDR2 is FQNEAQ in the germline V gene (reference sequence). This CDR3 is built from 17 residues. V gave up 5 bases and J gave up 0 bases, with 16 bases separating them. The CDR3, as DNA: TGTGCCAGCAGCGGACCGCGGACAGCTACGAACACCGGGGAGCTGTTTTTT. Translating gives CASSGPRTATNTGELFF.

This sequence joins TRBV7-3 and TRBJ1-6, with 8 bases fitting TRBD1. The V segment lost 2 bases and the J segment 7 bases; nucleotides outside the gene matches: 4. Germline lookup yields CDR1 SGHTA and CDR2 FQGTGA. The length of the CDR3 is 15 residues. The CDR3 spells CASSLGRTGNSPLHF. The CDR3 DNA reads as TGTGCCAGCAGCTTAGGGAGGACAGGGAATTCACCCCTCCACTTT.

The rearrangement joins TRBV7-2 to TRBJ1-2, with 9 bases matching TRBD1. CDR1 and CDR2 from the germline V gene are SGHTA and FQGNSA. This CDR3 has 18 residues. Trimming cost V 2 bases and J 8 bases; bases outside gene matches: 18. The CDR3: CASSLYIPTPGQGGGYTF. DNA of the CDR3: TGTGCCAGCAGCTTATATATCCCCACTCCGGGACAGGGAGGAGGCTACACCTTC. The full variable domain, in which reference TRBV7-2 and TRBJ1-2 provide the parts outside the CDR3, is GAGVSQSPSNKVTEKGKDVELRCDPISGHTALYWYRQSLGQGLEFLIYFQGNSAPDKSGLPSDRFSAERTGGSVSTLTIQRTQQEDSAVYLCASSLYIPTPGQGGGYTFGSGTRLTVV.

This chain uses TRBV7-2 with TRBJ1-2; maybe TRBD1 (5 bases). CDR1 SGHTA and CDR2 FQGNSA come from the germline V gene. V lost 1 base and J lost 8, with 11 bases in between. The CDR3 has 13 residues. Written as DNA, the CDR3 is TGTGCCAGCAGCTTAGGGGGACTCGGCGGCTACACCTTC. Translation gives CASSLGGLGGYTF.

J is TRBJ2-3 and V is TRBV28; 10 bases agree with TRBD1. Unmatched junction bases numbered 4, after V lost 2 bases and J lost 5 bases. Looked up from germline, CDR1 is MDHEN and CDR2 is SYDVKM. CDR3 length: 15 amino acids. CDR3 in amino acids: CASSLTGQGEDTQYF. CDR3 DNA sequence: TGTGCCAGCAGTTTAACCGGACAGGGGGAAGATACGCAGTATTTT.

The chain links TRBV6-5 to TRBJ1-6; TRBD1 might be the D (5 bases). This CDR3 comprises 17 residues. Looked up from germline, CDR1 is MNHEY and CDR2 is SVGAGI. Trimming removed 0 bases at V and 8 bases at J, with 17 bases between. The CDR3 loop is CASSYSAGRRRDSPLHF. DNA for the CDR3: TGTGCCAGCAGTTACTCGGCGGGACGGAGGCGGGATTCACCCCTCCACTTT.

This clonotype was seen a few times. The rearrangement links TRBV6-1 to TRBJ2-2; D is uncertain. Germline V gives CDR1 MNHNS, CDR2 SASEGT. The CDR3 runs 14 residues. V lost 6 bases and J lost 8, with 16 bases in between. In DNA form, the CDR3 reads TGTGCCAGCAGAAAAAGGACGGGCGGAGGGGAGCTGTTTTTT. Translated, it gives CASRKRTGGGELFF.

The V gene is TRBV28, the J gene TRBJ1-2, with 9 bases lining up with TRBD1. Germline V gene sequence: CDR1 MDHEN, CDR2 SYDVKM. V shed 6 bases, J shed 8 bases, and the junction held 7 bases outside the gene matches. The CDR3 extends over 13 amino acids. The CDR3 protein is CASRLQGAEGYTF. As DNA, the CDR3 is TGTGCCAGCAGACTACAGGGGGCGGAGGGCTACACCTTC.

The table lists this clonotype with a few counts. The chain is built from TRBV20-1 and TRBJ1-5; possible D gene TRBD1, 5 bases. V lost 5 bases to trimming and J lost 3 bases, with 11 bases between them. This CDR3 region has 13 residues. Germline V gives CDR1 DFQATT, CDR2 SNEGSKA (reference sequence). The CDR3 protein is CSASQGDNQPQHF. The CDR3 DNA follows: TGCAGTGCTTCCCAGGGTGACAATCAGCCCCAGCATTTT.

The rearrangement uses TRBV20-1 and TRBJ2-5; the match to TRBD2 covers 8 bases. J was trimmed by 0 bases and V by 6 bases; bases with no gene match: 3. Looked up from germline, CDR1 is DFQATT and CDR2 is SNEGSKA (reference sequence). The CDR3 loop spans 13 amino acids. The CDR3 region has the DNA TGCAGTGCGAATAGCGGGGACCAAGAGACCCAGTACTTC. This sequence encodes CSANSGDQETQYF.

The chain combines TRBV2 with TRBJ2-3, with D possibly TRBD2 on 7 matching bases. Germline CDR1 SNHLY, CDR2 FYNNEI. V was trimmed by 4 bases and J by 4 bases, leaving 24 bases between them. The length of the CDR3 is 18 residues. CDR3: CASSVGRSGAHRADTQYF. CDR3 sequence (DNA): TGTGCCAGCAGTGTTGGCCGCAGCGGGGCCCACAGGGCAGATACGCAGTATTTT.